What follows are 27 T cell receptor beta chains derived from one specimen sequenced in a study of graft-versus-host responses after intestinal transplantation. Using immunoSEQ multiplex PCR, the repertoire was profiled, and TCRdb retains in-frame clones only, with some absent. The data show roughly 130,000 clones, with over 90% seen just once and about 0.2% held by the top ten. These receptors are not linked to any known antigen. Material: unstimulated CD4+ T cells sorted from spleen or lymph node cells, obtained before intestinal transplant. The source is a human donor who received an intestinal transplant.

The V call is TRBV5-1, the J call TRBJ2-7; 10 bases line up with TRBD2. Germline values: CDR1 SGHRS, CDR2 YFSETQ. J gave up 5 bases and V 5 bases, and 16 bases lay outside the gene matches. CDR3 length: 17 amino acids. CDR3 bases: TGCGCCAGCAGTCGGGGACTAGCGTCCTACCAATCCGACGAGCAGTACTTC. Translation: CASSRGLASYQSDEQYF.

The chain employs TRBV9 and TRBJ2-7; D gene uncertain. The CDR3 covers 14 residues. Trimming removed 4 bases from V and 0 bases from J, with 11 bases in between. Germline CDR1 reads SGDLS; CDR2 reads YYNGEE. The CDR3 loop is CASSTGRTSYEQYF. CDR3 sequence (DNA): TGTGCCAGCAGCACCGGACGGACCTCCTACGAGCAGTACTTC.

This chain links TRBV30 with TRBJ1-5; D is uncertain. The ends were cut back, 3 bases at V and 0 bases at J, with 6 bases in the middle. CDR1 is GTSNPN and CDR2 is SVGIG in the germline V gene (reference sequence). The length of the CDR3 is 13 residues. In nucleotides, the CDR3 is TGTGCCTGGAGACTCAATAGCAATCAGCCCCAGCATTTT. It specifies CAWRLNSNQPQHF.

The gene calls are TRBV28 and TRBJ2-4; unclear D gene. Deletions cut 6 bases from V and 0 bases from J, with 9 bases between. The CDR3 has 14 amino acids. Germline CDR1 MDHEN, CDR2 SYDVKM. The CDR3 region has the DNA TGTGCCAGCAGCCCGACCGTAGCCAAAAACATTCAGTACTTC. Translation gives CASSPTVAKNIQYF.

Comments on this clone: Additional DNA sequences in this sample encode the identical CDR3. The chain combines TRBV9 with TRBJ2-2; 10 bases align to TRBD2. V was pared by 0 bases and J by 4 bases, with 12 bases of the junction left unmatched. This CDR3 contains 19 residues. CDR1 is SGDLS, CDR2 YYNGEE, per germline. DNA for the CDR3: TGTGCCAGCAGCGTAGAGGGTCTAGCGGGAGTGGGGAGCACCGGGGAGCTGTTTTTT. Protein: CASSVEGLAGVGSTGELFF.

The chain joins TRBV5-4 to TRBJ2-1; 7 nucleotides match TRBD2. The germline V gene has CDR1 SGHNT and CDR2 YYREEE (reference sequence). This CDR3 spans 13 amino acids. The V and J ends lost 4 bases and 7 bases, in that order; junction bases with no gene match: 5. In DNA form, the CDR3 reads TGTGCCAGCAGCCCCCGGGGAGGGAATGAGCAGTTCTTC. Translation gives CASSPRGGNEQFF. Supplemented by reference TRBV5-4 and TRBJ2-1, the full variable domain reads ETGVTQSPTHLIKTRGQQVTLRCSSQSGHNTVSWYQQALGQGPQFIFQYYREEENGRGNFPPRFSGLQFPNYSSELNVNALELDDSALYLCASSPRGGNEQFFGPGTRLTVL.

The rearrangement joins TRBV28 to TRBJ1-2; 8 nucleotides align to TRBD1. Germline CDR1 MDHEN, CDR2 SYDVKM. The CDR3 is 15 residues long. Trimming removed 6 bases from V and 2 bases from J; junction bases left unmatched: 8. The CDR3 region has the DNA TGTGCCAGCAGCCCCATAGGACAGGGAAACTATGGCTACACCTTC. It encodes CASSPIGQGNYGYTF.

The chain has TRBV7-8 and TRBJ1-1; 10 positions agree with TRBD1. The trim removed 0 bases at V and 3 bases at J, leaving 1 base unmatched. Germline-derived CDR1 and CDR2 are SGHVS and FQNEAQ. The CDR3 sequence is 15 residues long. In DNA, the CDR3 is TGTGCCAGCAGCTTAGCCGGGACAGGGGACACTGAAGCTTTCTTT. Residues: CASSLAGTGDTEAFF.

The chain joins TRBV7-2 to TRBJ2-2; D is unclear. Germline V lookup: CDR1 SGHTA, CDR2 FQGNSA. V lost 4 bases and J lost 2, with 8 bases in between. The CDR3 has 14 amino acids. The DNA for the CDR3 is TGTGCCAGCAGCTCTGGACCTAACACCGGGGAGCTGTTTTTT. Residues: CASSSGPNTGELFF.

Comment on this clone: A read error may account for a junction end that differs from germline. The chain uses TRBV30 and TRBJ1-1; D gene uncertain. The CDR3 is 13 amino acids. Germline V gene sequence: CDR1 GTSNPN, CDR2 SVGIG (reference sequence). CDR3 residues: CAWSVNPNSEAFF. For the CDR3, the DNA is TGTGCCTGGAGTGTAAACCCGAACTCTGAAGCTTTCTTT.

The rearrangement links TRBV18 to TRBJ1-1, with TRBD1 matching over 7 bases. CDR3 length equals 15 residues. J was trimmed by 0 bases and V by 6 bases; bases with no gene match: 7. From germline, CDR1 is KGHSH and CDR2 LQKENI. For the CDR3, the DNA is TGTGCCAGCTCTCCAGGGGGGGAAATGAACACTGAAGCTTTCTTT. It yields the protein CASSPGGEMNTEAFF.

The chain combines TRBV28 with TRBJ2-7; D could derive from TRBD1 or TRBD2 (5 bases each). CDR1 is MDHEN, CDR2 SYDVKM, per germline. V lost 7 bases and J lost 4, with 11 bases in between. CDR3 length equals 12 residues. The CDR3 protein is CASNGDQYEQYF. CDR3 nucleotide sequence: TGTGCCAGCAATGGGGACCAATACGAGCAGTACTTC.

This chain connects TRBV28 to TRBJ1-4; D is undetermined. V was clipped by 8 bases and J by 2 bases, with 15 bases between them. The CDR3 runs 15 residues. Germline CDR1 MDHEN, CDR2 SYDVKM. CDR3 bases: TGTGCCAGCGGAATCCGTAGTGGTACTAATGAAAAACTGTTTTTT. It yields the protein CASGIRSGTNEKLFF.

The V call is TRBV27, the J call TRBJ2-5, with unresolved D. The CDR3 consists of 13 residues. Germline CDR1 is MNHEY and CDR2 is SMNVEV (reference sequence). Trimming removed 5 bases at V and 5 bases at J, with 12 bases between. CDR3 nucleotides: TGTGCCAGCAGTCCTATGATAAGGGAGACCCAGTACTTC. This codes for CASSPMIRETQYF.

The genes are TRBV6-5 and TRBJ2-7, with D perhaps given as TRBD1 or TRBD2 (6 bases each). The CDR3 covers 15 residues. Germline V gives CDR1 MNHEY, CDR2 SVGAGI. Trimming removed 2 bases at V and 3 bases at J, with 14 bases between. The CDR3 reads CASSYVTRGGYEQYF. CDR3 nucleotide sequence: TGTGCCAGCAGTTACGTGACCAGGGGAGGCTACGAGCAGTACTTC.

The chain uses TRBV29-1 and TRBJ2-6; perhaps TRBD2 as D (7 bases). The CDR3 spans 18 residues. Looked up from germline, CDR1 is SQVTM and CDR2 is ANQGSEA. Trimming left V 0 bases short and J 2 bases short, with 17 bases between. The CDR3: CSVEDGKGGAAGANVLTF. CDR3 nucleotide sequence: TGCAGCGTTGAAGATGGGAAAGGGGGGGCCGCTGGGGCCAACGTCCTGACTTTC.

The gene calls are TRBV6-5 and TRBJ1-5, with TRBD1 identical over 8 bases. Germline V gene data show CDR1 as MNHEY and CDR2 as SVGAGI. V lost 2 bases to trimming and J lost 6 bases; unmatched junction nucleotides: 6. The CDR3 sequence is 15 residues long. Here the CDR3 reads CASSYDRGGGQPQHF. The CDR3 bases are TGTGCCAGCAGTTACGACAGGGGAGGGGGTCAGCCCCAGCATTTT.

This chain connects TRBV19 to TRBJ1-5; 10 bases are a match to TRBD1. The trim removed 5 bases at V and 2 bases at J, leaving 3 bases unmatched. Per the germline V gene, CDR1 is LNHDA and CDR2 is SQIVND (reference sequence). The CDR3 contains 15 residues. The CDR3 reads CASSFGTGGNQPQHF. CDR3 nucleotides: TGTGCCAGTAGTTTCGGGACAGGGGGCAATCAGCCCCAGCATTTT.

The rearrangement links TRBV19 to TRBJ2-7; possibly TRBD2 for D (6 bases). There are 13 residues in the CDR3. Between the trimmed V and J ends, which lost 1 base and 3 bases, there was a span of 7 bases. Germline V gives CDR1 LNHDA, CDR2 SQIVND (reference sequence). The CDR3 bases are TGTGCCAGTAGTATAGGCGGGAACTACGAGCAGTACTTC. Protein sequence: CASSIGGNYEQYF.

CDR3 protein: CASRKTGIETQYF. CDR3 DNA: TGTGCCAGCAGGAAAACAGGGATAGAGACCCAGTACTTC. This chain uses TRBV5-6 with TRBJ2-5; TRBD1 might be the D (6 bases). This CDR3 region has 13 residues. Germline CDR1 SGHDT, CDR2 YYEEEE. Trimming removed 5 bases at V and 4 bases at J, with 12 bases between.

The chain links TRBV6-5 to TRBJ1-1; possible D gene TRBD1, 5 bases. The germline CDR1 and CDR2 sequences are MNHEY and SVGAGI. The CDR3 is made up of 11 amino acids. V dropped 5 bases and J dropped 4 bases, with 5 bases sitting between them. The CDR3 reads CASSQGTEAFF. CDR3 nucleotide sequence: TGTGCCAGCAGTCAGGGCACTGAAGCTTTCTTT.

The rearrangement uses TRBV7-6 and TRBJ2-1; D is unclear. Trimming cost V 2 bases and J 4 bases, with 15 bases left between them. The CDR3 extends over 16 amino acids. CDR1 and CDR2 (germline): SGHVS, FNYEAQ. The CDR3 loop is CASSLPPRSRYNEQFF. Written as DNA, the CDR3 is TGTGCCAGCAGCTTACCCCCCCGTTCCCGATACAATGAGCAGTTCTTC.

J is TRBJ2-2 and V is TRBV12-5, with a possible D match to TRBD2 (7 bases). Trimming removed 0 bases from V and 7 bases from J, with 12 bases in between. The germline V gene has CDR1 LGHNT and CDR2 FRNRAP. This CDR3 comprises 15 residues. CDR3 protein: CASGLVRGGVGELFF. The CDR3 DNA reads TGTGCTAGTGGTTTGGTAAGGGGGGGCGTCGGGGAGCTGTTTTTT.

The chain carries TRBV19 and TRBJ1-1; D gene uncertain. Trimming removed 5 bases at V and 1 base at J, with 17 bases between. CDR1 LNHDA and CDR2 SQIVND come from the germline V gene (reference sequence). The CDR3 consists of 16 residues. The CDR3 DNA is TGTGCCAGTAGTGTCCTTCGGGCCAATCGGAACACTGAAGCTTTCTTT. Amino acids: CASSVLRANRNTEAFF. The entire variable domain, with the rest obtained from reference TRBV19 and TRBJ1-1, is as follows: DGGITQSPKYLFRKEGQNVTLSCEQNLNHDAMYWYRQDPGQGLRLIYYSQIVNDFQKGDIAEGYSVSREKKESFPLTVTSAQKNPTAFYLCASSVLRANRNTEAFFGQGTRLTVV.

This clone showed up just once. CDR3 coding DNA: TGCGCCAGCAGCTTTCGTCCCCCACCCCCCGAGCAGTACTTC. Encoded protein: CASSFRPPPPEQYF. This chain links TRBV5-1 with TRBJ2-5; no firm D call. The DNA end is more similar to TRBJ2-7, so the J call may be wrong. This CDR3 contains 14 residues. Germline CDR1 and CDR2: SGHRS and YFSETQ.

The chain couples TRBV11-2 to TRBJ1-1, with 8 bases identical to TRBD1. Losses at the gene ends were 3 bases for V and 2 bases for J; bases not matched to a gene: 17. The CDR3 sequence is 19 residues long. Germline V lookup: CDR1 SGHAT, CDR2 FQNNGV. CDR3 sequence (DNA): TGTGCCAGCAGCTTCCAAAGGGCAAGGACAGGGAGGGATAACACTGAAGCTTTCTTT. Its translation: CASSFQRARTGRDNTEAFF.

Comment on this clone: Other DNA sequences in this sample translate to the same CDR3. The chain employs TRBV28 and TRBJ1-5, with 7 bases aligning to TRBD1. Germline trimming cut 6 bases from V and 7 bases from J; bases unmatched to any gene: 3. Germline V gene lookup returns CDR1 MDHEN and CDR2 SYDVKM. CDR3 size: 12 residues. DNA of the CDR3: TGTGCCAGCAGCCTACAGGGGCAGCCCCAGCATTTT. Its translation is CASSLQGQPQHF.